The rows below give T cell receptor beta chains drawn from one sample of a study of cytotoxic CD8 clonotypes in ibrutinib-treated CLL. Libraries were prepared by immunoSEQ multiplex PCR; TCRdb keeps only in-frame clonotypes and omits some of them. The sample lists some 70,000 clones; 68% were seen once. The sequenced sample was PBMCs, obtained after 12 months of ibrutinib treatment. The receptors derive from a human donor with chronic lymphocytic leukemia. Both conserved end residues are part of each CDR3. Fields, in order: V gene, clone size, D gene, J gene, CDR3 DNA, CDR3 protein. The D gene is left open where the match is weak. Where a row states a size, it is once, few, many or the class of an expanded clone; other rows omit it.

TRBV4-1	few	-	TRBJ1-3	TGCGCCAGCAGCCAAGATCTGCTAACTGGAAACACCATATATTTT	CASSQDLLTGNTIYF
TRBV10-2	-	TRBD2	TRBJ2-1	TGCGCCAGCAGAAGGACTAGCGGGGGGGGGTACAATGAGCAGTTCTTC	CASRRTSGGGYNEQFF
TRBV6-4	-	-	TRBJ1-6	TGTGCCAGCAGTGTTAACATCGACGACTCACCCCTCCACTTT	CASSVNIDDSPLHF
TRBV25-1	-	TRBD1	TRBJ2-1	TGTGCCAGCAGTGATCCCAAACAGGGGAGCTCCTACAATGAGCAGTTCTTC	CASSDPKQGSSYNEQFF
TRBV4-1	-	TRBD1	TRBJ1-1	TGCGCCAGCAGCCGCGGGACAGGAGCTTTCTTT	CASSRGTGAFF
TRBV7-2	once	-	TRBJ2-7	TGTGCCAGCAGCTGGGACCGCCCGAACGAGCAGTACTTC	CASSWDRPNEQYF
TRBV6-5	once	-	TRBJ1-5	TGTGCCAGCAGTTACTCCCCCCAAAGTCAGCCCCAGCATTTT	CASSYSPQSQPQHF
TRBV28	once	-	TRBJ1-1	TGTGCCAGCAGCCCCCGGCGGCGAATGAACACTGAAGCTTTCTTT	CASSPRRRMNTEAFF
TRBV7-8	-	-	TRBJ1-1	TGTGCCAGCAGCCGAGACAGTATTAACACTGAAGCTTTCTTT	CASSRDSINTEAFF
TRBV5-4	-	TRBD1	TRBJ2-3	TGTGCCAGCAGCGATTATACAGGGGGTACAGATACGCAGTATTTT	CASSDYTGGTDTQYF
TRBV5-1	-	-	TRBJ2-3	TGCGCCAGCAGCTCACAGGGTTCCACTAGCACAGATACGCAGTATTTT	CASSSQGSTSTDTQYF
TRBV10-3	once	-	TRBJ1-6	TGTGCCATCAGGCCAGGTTTAAATTCACCCCTCCACTTT	CAIRPGLNSPLHF
TRBV5-4	-	TRBD1	TRBJ2-1	TGTGCCAGCAGCTTGGGGGACAGGAACTACAATGAGCAGTTCTTC	CASSLGDRNYNEQFF
TRBV18	-	TRBD1	TRBJ1-2	TGTGCCAGCTCACCGCGCTGGGACAGGGAGAAGGATGGCTACACCTTC	CASSPRWDREKDGYTF
TRBV19	-	TRBD2	TRBJ2-1	TGTGCCAGTATCCCTAGCGGGGGGGCAGAAGGGACCTACAATGAGCAGTTCTTC	CASIPSGGAEGTYNEQFF
TRBV5-5	-	-	TRBJ2-1	TGTGCCAGCAGCTTGGAGGGCCAGAGGCCTTTATCAGGGGAATTCTTC	CASSLEGQRPLSGEFF
TRBV2	-	-	TRBJ2-2	TGTGCCAGCAGTGAAATGGTAAGGGGTTGCCAAAGGGGGGCCGGGGAGCTGTTTTTT	CASSEMVRGCQRGAGELFF